This entry lists 24 T cell receptor beta chains sequenced from one sample in a study of blood T cell repertoires in COVID-19. Assay used: immunoSEQ multiplex PCR; TCRdb lists only in-frame clones, some missing. Among some 300,000 clones listed, roughly 86% were seen once. Source material: peripheral blood. The receptor set was obtained from a man between 65 and 85 years old with acute or convalescent COVID-19.

This chain uses TRBV4-1 with TRBJ1-5; 8 nucleotides agree with TRBD1. CDR1 and CDR2 from the germline V gene are MGHRA and YSYEKL. CDR3 length: 15 residues. V lost 4 bases, J lost 4 bases, and 6 bases stayed unmatched. The chain's CDR3 is CASSPFGQGNQPQHF. DNA of the CDR3: TGCGCCAGCAGCCCCTTCGGACAGGGTAATCAGCCCCAGCATTTT.

V and J are TRBV4-2 and TRBJ2-3; D may be TRBD2 (7 bases). The germline gives CDR1 LGHNA, CDR2 YNFKEQ. V lost 7 bases to trimming and J lost 6 bases, with 23 bases between them. This CDR3 contains 16 residues. The CDR3 region has the DNA TGTGCCAGCATGCAGGACGGGGGGCGTGTTATCGATACGCAGTATTTT. This translates into CASMQDGGRVIDTQYF.

The CDR3 loop is CASSLTVQETQYF. CDR3 coding DNA: TGTGCCAGCAGCTTAACAGTCCAAGAGACCCAGTACTTC. V gene TRBV11-2 combines with J gene TRBJ2-5; D unresolved. V was trimmed by 2 bases and J by 1 base, leaving 5 bases between them. Germline CDR1 reads SGHAT; CDR2 reads FQNNGV. The CDR3 totals 13 residues.

The chain is built from TRBV2 and TRBJ2-7; 8 bases line up with TRBD2. From germline, CDR1 is SNHLY and CDR2 FYNNEI. The junction had 9 bases not matched to a gene; V was cut back by 11 bases and J by 0 bases. The CDR3 runs 14 residues. The CDR3 here is CAATGGRGSYEQYF. The CDR3 region has the DNA TGTGCCGCCACGGGGGGGCGCGGCTCCTACGAGCAGTACTTC.

This chain connects TRBV6-6 to TRBJ1-5, with a tentative D call TRBD1 (5 bases). This CDR3 has 15 amino acids. CDR1 and CDR2 (germline): MNHNY, SVGAGI (reference sequence). The V end was cut by 7 bases, the J end by 5 bases, with 18 bases between. The CDR3 DNA is TGTGCCAGCAAACCGTCGGGCAGGGTAGATCAGCCCCAGCATTTT. Protein: CASKPSGRVDQPQHF.

A few counts support this clone. The J gene is TRBJ2-1, the V gene TRBV9, with TRBD2 identical over 7 bases. This CDR3 has 15 amino acids. Per the germline V gene, CDR1 is SGDLS and CDR2 is YYNGEE. V dropped 2 bases and J dropped 5; count of bases not matched to a gene: 7. CDR3: CASSVSSGKNNEQFF. CDR3 nucleotide sequence: TGTGCCAGCAGCGTTTCCAGCGGGAAAAACAATGAGCAGTTCTTC.

The genes are TRBV28 and TRBJ1-5, with 8 bases identical to TRBD1. CDR3 length equals 17 residues. V was clipped by 2 bases and J by 4 bases; unmatched bases: 10. Per germline, CDR1 MDHEN and CDR2 SYDVKM. CDR3: CASSLVGQGLVNQPQHF. CDR3 nucleotide sequence: TGTGCCAGCAGTTTAGTTGGACAGGGTCTCGTTAATCAGCCCCAGCATTTT.

The chain is built from TRBV20-1 and TRBJ2-1; unclear D gene. V lost 3 bases, J lost 0 bases, and 15 bases lay in between. Germline CDR1 is DFQATT and CDR2 is SNEGSKA (reference sequence). The CDR3 totals 16 residues. The CDR3 sequence: CSASDSTGSSYNEQFF. The CDR3 DNA reads TGCAGTGCTAGTGATTCGACTGGAAGCTCCTACAATGAGCAGTTCTTC.

A single count supports this clone. V usage is TRBV2 and J usage is TRBJ2-1; 8 bases are shared with TRBD1. The V gene's germline CDR1 is SNHLY and CDR2 FYNNEI. J was trimmed by 2 bases and V by 7 bases; bases with no gene match: 10. This CDR3 contains 16 residues. The CDR3 sequence is CASTPSRTGPYNEQFF. CDR3 DNA sequence: TGTGCCAGCACCCCCTCCCGGACAGGGCCCTACAATGAGCAGTTCTTC.

The chain is built from TRBV11-2 and TRBJ1-2; D remains ambiguous. V was cut by 8 bases and J by 2 bases, with 6 bases left in between. The CDR3 extends over 11 amino acids. CDR1 is SGHAT and CDR2 is FQNNGV in the germline V gene. The CDR3 loop reads CASGTNYGYTF. CDR3 sequence (DNA): TGTGCCAGCGGCACCAACTATGGCTACACCTTC.

This clone was detected a few times. The chain links TRBV12-2 to TRBJ1-5; TRBD1, the table's D call, lacks a check against the DNA. TRBV12-2 is deemed a pseudogene. This CDR3 spans 16 amino acids. CDR3 bases: TGTGCAAGTCGCCCTGACAGGGGGCGCAGCAATCAGCCCCAGCATTTT. The encoded protein is CASRPDRGRSNQPQHF.

To note about this clone: Other DNA sequences of this sample code for an identical CDR3. This chain connects TRBV5-1 to TRBJ2-7, with TRBD2 matching over 11 bases. Germline CDR1 and CDR2: SGHRS and YFSETQ. The V segment lost 4 bases and the J segment 4 bases; nucleotides outside the gene matches: 1. The CDR3 is 13 residues long. The CDR3 DNA reads TGCGCCAGCAGCCCTAGCGGGGGGTACGAGCAGTACTTC. It is translated as CASSPSGGYEQYF.

For the CDR3, the DNA is TGTGCCAGCAGCGACAGACTAGCCTACGAGCAGTACTTC. Translating it yields CASSDRLAYEQYF. The chain employs TRBV9 and TRBJ2-7, with D possibly being TRBD2 (6 bases). The CDR3 covers 13 residues. CDR1 SGDLS and CDR2 YYNGEE come from the germline V gene. The V and J ends lost 3 bases and 2 bases respectively, with 9 bases between them.

The rearrangement joins TRBV19 to TRBJ2-1, with D possibly matching TRBD1 (6 bases). The germline V and J ends were trimmed by 4 bases and 9 bases, with 13 bases remaining between them. This CDR3 comprises 13 residues. From germline, CDR1 is LNHDA and CDR2 SQIVND (reference sequence). In DNA, the CDR3 is TGTGCCAGTAGTAACCGACAGGATTCTGAGCAGTTCTTC. The encoded protein is CASSNRQDSEQFF.

The V call is TRBV5-6, the J call TRBJ2-5; D might be TRBD2 (6 bases). V was trimmed by 5 bases and J by 3 bases, leaving 11 bases between them. This CDR3 has 13 residues. Germline values: CDR1 SGHDT, CDR2 YYEEEE. In DNA, the CDR3 is TGTGCCAGCAGTCCCGGGACTGAAGAGACCCAGTACTTC. Encoded protein: CASSPGTEETQYF.

J is TRBJ2-3 and V is TRBV15, with 9 bases fitting TRBD1. Germline CDR1 LNHNV, CDR2 YYDKDF (reference sequence). CDR3 size: 17 residues. Trimming cost V 3 bases and J 0 bases; bases outside gene matches: 7. CDR3: CATSSYRGLSSTDTQYF. CDR3 coding DNA: TGTGCCACCAGCAGCTACAGGGGGCTTTCTAGCACAGATACGCAGTATTTT. Complete variable domain (other parts from reference TRBV15 and TRBJ2-3): DAMVIQNPRYQVTQFGKPVTLSCSQTLNHNVMYWYQQKSSQAPKLLFHYYDKDFNNEADTPDNFQSRRPNTSFCFLDIRSPGLGDTAMYLCATSSYRGLSSTDTQYFGPGTRLTVL.

V gene TRBV30 combines with J gene TRBJ2-3; 14 bases agree with TRBD2. Germline-derived CDR1 and CDR2 are GTSNPN and SVGIG (reference sequence). V dropped 3 bases and J dropped 5; count of bases not matched to a gene: 7. The CDR3 sequence is 16 residues long. The CDR3, as DNA: TGTGCCTGGAGGGGGGGGACTAGCGGGAGTCAAGATACGCAGTATTTT. It translates to CAWRGGTSGSQDTQYF.

This chain links TRBV7-9 with TRBJ1-6; tentative D call: TRBD1 (5 bases). The CDR3 sequence is 17 residues long. V lost 5 bases to trimming and J lost 1 base, with 15 bases between them. Germline CDR1 SEHNR, CDR2 FQNEAQ (reference sequence). CDR3 in DNA: TGTGCCAGCAGCCCTGGAGGGGTGAGGTCCTATAATTCACCCCTCCACTTT. Protein product: CASSPGGVRSYNSPLHF.

The chain is built from TRBV7-9 and TRBJ2-1, with 10 positions matching TRBD2. V was clipped by 4 bases and J by 10 bases; unmatched bases: 7. Germline assignment: CDR1 SEHNR and CDR2 FQNEAQ (reference sequence). The CDR3 runs 14 residues. CDR3 DNA sequence: TGTGCCAGCAGCTCTGGACTAGCGGTTATGGAGCAGTTCTTC. Amino acids: CASSSGLAVMEQFF.

This sequence joins TRBV18 and TRBJ1-2; 8 nucleotides line up with TRBD1. Germline V lookup: CDR1 KGHSH, CDR2 LQKENI. The CDR3 loop spans 13 amino acids. V lost 6 bases and J lost 8; bases outside the gene matches: 8. The CDR3 is CASSPDRVSGYTF. The CDR3 DNA follows: TGTGCCAGCTCCCCGGACAGGGTTAGCGGCTACACCTTC. The full variable domain, its missing parts supplied by reference TRBV18 and TRBJ1-2, is NAGVMQNPRHLVRRRGQEARLRCSPMKGHSHVYWYRQLPEEGLKFMVYLQKENIIDESGMPKERFSAEFPKEGPSILRIQQVVRGDSAAYFCASSPDRVSGYTFGSGTRLTVV.

The chain combines TRBV3-1 (or the pseudogene TRBV3-2) with TRBJ2-2; 7 bases line up with TRBD1. This CDR3 region has 15 residues. Trimming cost V 1 base and J 7 bases; bases outside gene matches: 6. Germline-derived CDR1 and CDR2 are LGHDT and YNNKEL (reference sequence). CDR3: CASSQVTGRGGELFF. For the CDR3, the DNA is TGTGCCAGCAGCCAAGTGACAGGGCGAGGCGGGGAGCTGTTTTTT.

The chain employs TRBV28 and TRBJ2-5; possible D gene TRBD1, 6 bases. The CDR3 loop spans 13 amino acids. From germline, CDR1 is MDHEN and CDR2 SYDVKM. Trimming removed 6 bases at V and 0 bases at J, with 8 bases between. The chain's CDR3 is CASRTGYQETQYF. In nucleotides, the CDR3 is TGTGCCAGCAGAACAGGGTACCAAGAGACCCAGTACTTC. The full variable domain, in which reference TRBV28 and TRBJ2-5 provide the parts outside the CDR3, is DVKVTQSSRYLVKRTGEKVFLECVQDMDHENMFWYRQDPGLGLRLIYFSYDVKMKEKGDIPEGYSVSREKKERFSLILESASTNQTSMYLCASRTGYQETQYFGPGTRLLVL.

The genes are TRBV20-1 and TRBJ2-7; possible D gene TRBD2, 5 bases. Trimming took 3 bases from V and 3 from J, leaving 6 bases between them. Germline values: CDR1 DFQATT, CDR2 SNEGSKA (reference sequence). The CDR3 consists of 11 residues. The CDR3 DNA reads as TGCAGTGCTAGTAGCGACTACGAGCAGTACTTC. Translated: CSASSDYEQYF.

This chain joins TRBV19 and TRBJ2-1; the match to TRBD2 covers 7 bases. The ends lost 9 bases at V and 2 bases at J; junction bases unmatched: 4. Germline-derived CDR1 and CDR2 are LNHDA and SQIVND (reference sequence). This CDR3 has 13 amino acids. The CDR3: CASRGGPYNEQFF. In nucleotides, the CDR3 is TGTGCCAGCCGCGGGGGTCCCTACAATGAGCAGTTCTTC.